Below are 21 T cell receptor beta chains sequenced from a single sample in a study of cytomegalovirus exposure and HLA in healthy donors. Researchers ran the PCR with 60 Vbeta and 13 Jbeta primers. Repertoires were generated with immunoSEQ multiplex PCR, while TCRdb's copy carries only in-frame clones and drops some. Among tens of thousands of clones listed, approximately 69% were seen once. The material sequenced was PBMCs. These receptors were taken from a woman in her 50s in good health and CMV-seropositive.

A few counts support this clone. CDR3 sequence reads: CAIRALEDTQYF. CDR3 in DNA: TGTGCCATCAGAGCCCTTGAGGATACGCAGTATTTT. The chain links TRBV10-3 to TRBJ2-3; D is unresolved. V lost 6 bases to trimming and J lost 6 bases, with 10 bases between them. The CDR3 length is 12 residues. Germline-derived CDR1 and CDR2 are ENHRY and SYGVKD.

The V gene is TRBV28, the J gene TRBJ1-1, with D possibly TRBD1 on 6 matching bases. The ends were cut back, 4 bases at V and 0 bases at J, with 12 bases in the middle. The CDR3 has 15 residues. Germline V lookup: CDR1 MDHEN, CDR2 SYDVKM. For the CDR3, the DNA is TGTGCCAGCAGTTGGGGAGGGGGTATGAACACTGAAGCTTTCTTT. It codes for CASSWGGGMNTEAFF.

This clone occurred a few times. V gene TRBV30 combines with J gene TRBJ2-1; 10 positions match TRBD2. The CDR3 is 14 residues long. V was clipped by 3 bases and J by 9 bases; unmatched bases: 8. The germline V gene has CDR1 GTSNPN and CDR2 SVGIG (reference sequence). CDR3 protein: CAWRSTGTSVEQFF. The DNA for the CDR3 is TGTGCCTGGAGATCCACCGGGACTAGCGTTGAGCAGTTCTTC.

The genes are TRBV5-1 and TRBJ1-1; possibly TRBD1 for D (5 bases). Trimming stripped 2 bases from V and 4 bases from J, with 9 bases between. The CDR3 contains 13 residues. Germline lookup yields CDR1 SGHRS and CDR2 YFSETQ. Here the CDR3 DNA reads TGCGCCAGCAGCTTTAGCGGGGGCACTGAAGCTTTCTTT. Translated: CASSFSGGTEAFF.

The rearrangement uses TRBV7-9 and TRBJ2-3; D might be TRBD2 (5 bases). This CDR3 comprises 14 residues. Germline V lookup: CDR1 SEHNR, CDR2 FQNEAQ (reference sequence). The V gene lost 3 bases and the J gene lost 5 bases, with 12 bases spanning the gap. The CDR3 protein is CASSFVFEGDTQYF. The CDR3 DNA reads TGTGCCAGCAGCTTTGTGTTTGAGGGAGATACGCAGTATTTT. The whole variable domain, filled in from reference TRBV7-9 and TRBJ2-3, reads DTGVSQNPRHKITKRGQNVTFRCDPISEHNRLYWYRQTLGQGPEFLTYFQNEAQLEKSRLLSDRFSAERPKGSFSTLEIQRTEQGDSAMYLCASSFVFEGDTQYFGPGTRLTVL.

V is TRBV4-3 and J is TRBJ1-4, with D perhaps matching TRBD1 (6 bases). Looked up from germline, CDR1 is LGHNA and CDR2 is YSLEER. The CDR3 runs to 15 residues. The ends were cut back, 3 bases at V and 7 bases at J, with 15 bases in the middle. CDR3 nucleotides: TGCGCCAGCAGCCATGAGTCGACAGGCGGTGAAAAACTGTTTTTT. It specifies CASSHESTGGEKLFF.

This chain uses TRBV11-2 with TRBJ1-2; the D is unclear. CDR3 length: 14 residues. The V gene's germline CDR1 is SGHAT and CDR2 FQNNGV. The V and J ends lost 0 bases and 0 bases respectively, with 5 bases between them. The CDR3, as DNA: TGTGCCAGCAGCTTAGATCAGACTAACTATGGCTACACCTTC. Residues: CASSLDQTNYGYTF.

There are a few counts of this clone. The J gene is TRBJ2-1, the V gene TRBV18; no clear D gene. Trimming took off 3 bases at V and 13 bases at J, with 16 bases between the two ends. This CDR3 has 13 residues. CDR1 KGHSH and CDR2 LQKENI come from the germline V gene. The CDR3: CASSPEIQNSQFF. For the CDR3, the DNA is TGTGCCAGCTCACCGGAAATACAGAATTCTCAGTTCTTC.

The V gene is TRBV19, the J gene TRBJ1-1; D is undetermined. Trimming removed 3 bases from V and 4 bases from J, with 9 bases in between. The germline CDR1 and CDR2 sequences are LNHDA and SQIVND (reference sequence). CDR3 length: 13 residues. CDR3 residues: CASSISPGTEAFF. In DNA form, the CDR3 reads TGTGCCAGTAGTATTTCCCCGGGCACTGAAGCTTTCTTT.

V and J are TRBV2 and TRBJ2-3; 9 nucleotides agree with TRBD2. Per germline, CDR1 SNHLY and CDR2 FYNNEI. V lost 5 bases, J lost 9 bases, and 15 bases stayed unmatched. CDR3 length: 16 amino acids. The CDR3 region has the DNA TGTGCCAGCAGTACCCCAGCGGGGGGCCCCAGCGGCACGCAGTATTTT. This encodes CASSTPAGGPSGTQYF.

There are a few counts of this clone. The gene calls are TRBV29-1 and TRBJ1-2; 7 bases match TRBD1. The CDR3 length is 11 residues. CDR1 is SQVTM, CDR2 ANQGSEA, per germline. With 8 bases clipped from V and 4 bases from J, the junction kept 4 bases outside the gene matches. The CDR3 coding sequence is TGCAGCCTGTGGGACAGCTATGGCTACACCTTC. Translated, it gives CSLWDSYGYTF.

The rearrangement joins TRBV6-1 to TRBJ1-5, with 7 positions matching TRBD1. The CDR3 covers 14 residues. The junction had 6 bases not matched to a gene; V was cut back by 6 bases and J by 4 bases. CDR1 is MNHNS and CDR2 is SASEGT in the germline V gene. CDR3 nucleotides: TGTGCCAGCAGGCGGGACAGACAAAATCAGCCCCAGCATTTT. It specifies CASRRDRQNQPQHF.

V and J are TRBV6-5 and TRBJ2-1; 9 bases fit TRBD2. There are 15 residues in the CDR3. V was pared by 5 bases and J by 2 bases, with 4 bases of the junction left unmatched. The germline V gene has CDR1 MNHEY and CDR2 SVGAGI. The CDR3 nucleotides are TGTGCCAGCAGTCGGACTAGCGTGGCCTACAATGAGCAGTTCTTC. Protein: CASSRTSVAYNEQFF.

The chain links TRBV7-9 to TRBJ2-7, with TRBD1 matching over 7 bases. V gave up 1 base and J gave up 5 bases; unmatched junction bases: 5. Germline lookup yields CDR1 SEHNR and CDR2 FQNEAQ (reference sequence). CDR3 length: 14 amino acids. In DNA, the CDR3 is TGTGCCAGCAGCTTAGTAGGAGACAGGGACGAGCAGTACTTC. This translates into CASSLVGDRDEQYF.

This rearrangement joins TRBV27 to TRBJ1-5; D is unresolved. The CDR3 spans 13 residues. CDR1 is MNHEY, CDR2 SMNVEV, per germline (reference sequence). V gave up 6 bases and J gave up 4 bases, with 10 bases separating them. CDR3 region: CASRRDYNQPQHF. The CDR3 nucleotides read TGTGCCAGCAGAAGAGACTATAATCAGCCCCAGCATTTT.

V is TRBV11-3 and J is TRBJ2-3, with D unclear. The V gene's germline CDR1 is SGHNT and CDR2 YENEEA. The V end was cut by 6 bases, the J end by 7 bases, with 14 bases between. This CDR3 has 13 amino acids. The DNA of the CDR3 is TGTGCCAGCAGTCCCGACTCAGCCAATACGCAGTATTTT. Protein: CASSPDSANTQYF.

J is TRBJ2-7 and V is TRBV14; TRBD2 agrees at 7 bases. This CDR3 spans 15 amino acids. V dropped 4 bases and J dropped 3; count of bases not matched to a gene: 9. The germline V gene has CDR1 SGHDN and CDR2 FVKESK. The CDR3 nucleotides read TGTGCCAGCAGCCGGGGGGGGTCCCTCTACTACGAGCAGTACTTC. Translating gives CASSRGGSLYYEQYF.

The rearrangement uses TRBV2 and TRBJ1-2; perhaps TRBD1 as D (5 bases). The germline CDR1 and CDR2 sequences are SNHLY and FYNNEI. The CDR3 spans 15 residues. Deletions cut 3 bases from V and 1 base from J, with 12 bases between. The CDR3 here is CASSEWDSGNYGYTF. CDR3 DNA sequence: TGTGCCAGCAGTGAGTGGGACTCTGGTAACTATGGCTACACCTTC.

This clone appeared a single time. The V gene is TRBV5-1, the J gene TRBJ2-7; 7 nucleotides align to TRBD2. The CDR3 covers 15 residues. Germline values: CDR1 SGHRS, CDR2 YFSETQ. Trimming took 2 bases from V and 0 from J; bases not matched to a gene: 5. CDR3 in amino acids: CASSLSGVGSYEQYF. The CDR3 DNA follows: TGCGCCAGCAGCTTAAGCGGGGTAGGCTCCTACGAGCAGTACTTC.

This clone has only one observation. The chain has TRBV5-1 and TRBJ2-1; D might be TRBD1 (5 bases). V was shortened by 0 bases and J by 0 bases, with 10 bases between the two germline ends. Germline V gene sequence: CDR1 SGHRS, CDR2 YFSETQ. This CDR3 comprises 16 residues. In DNA form, the CDR3 reads TGCGCCAGCAGCTTGGGGGGCACCGGCTCCTACAATGAGCAGTTCTTC. Protein: CASSLGGTGSYNEQFF. The full variable domain, its missing parts supplied by reference TRBV5-1 and TRBJ2-1, is KAGVTQTPRYLIKTRGQQVTLSCSPISGHRSVSWYQQTPGQGLQFLFEYFSETQRNKGNFPGRFSGRQFSNSRSEMNVSTLELGDSALYLCASSLGGTGSYNEQFFGPGTRLTVL.

This chain links TRBV28 with TRBJ1-1; 7 nucleotides agree with TRBD1. V was pared by 8 bases and J by 0 bases, with 3 bases of the junction left unmatched. The CDR3 contains 13 residues. Germline V gene lookup returns CDR1 MDHEN and CDR2 SYDVKM. The CDR3 loop is CASVGQLNTEAFF. The CDR3 nucleotides read TGTGCCAGCGTGGGACAGTTGAACACTGAAGCTTTCTTT.